A single sample gave rise to the 17 T cell receptor beta chains below, sequenced in a study of T cell responses to AZD1222 COVID-19 vaccine listed by TCRdb under 2021. In light of the paper, this sample's time point label describes: about 28 days (+/-7) after the second vaccine dose. The library was built by means of the immunoSEQ multiplex PCR assay. TCRdb limited this immuneACCESS table to in-frame rearrangements with V and J called. A share of clones is missing; checked studies link under half to unresolved V genes, and the rest is unexplained. In this sample the table shows approximately 77,000 clones, 92% of which occur a single time. The leading ten clones occupy roughly 4.5% of the sample. Material: peripheral blood, obtained 28 days after the second AZD1222 dose. These receptors came from an adult who received the AZD1222 COVID-19 vaccine.

The chain uses TRBV4-1 and TRBJ2-1, with 7 bases matching TRBD2. Germline V lookup: CDR1 MGHRA, CDR2 YSYEKL. V shed 3 bases and J 4 bases; nucleotides not matched to a gene: 3. This CDR3 comprises 14 residues. The CDR3 protein is CASSHQRGYNEQFF. CDR3 nucleotide sequence: TGCGCCAGCAGCCACCAGCGGGGATACAATGAGCAGTTCTTC.

V and J are TRBV5-8 and TRBJ1-1; D is unresolved. The germline V and J ends were trimmed by 0 bases and 5 bases, with 5 bases remaining between them. The CDR3 contains 12 residues. Germline CDR1 and CDR2: SGHTS and YDEGEE. The CDR3 DNA is TGTGCCAGCAGCTTGGTGGGAACTGAAGCTTTCTTT. Protein sequence: CASSLVGTEAFF.

The CDR3 bases are TGTGCCAGCAGTGAAGCATCGGGACTGATCTATGGCTACACCTTC. Protein sequence: CASSEASGLIYGYTF. The J gene is TRBJ1-2, the V gene TRBV6-1; D is possibly TRBD1 (5 bases). This CDR3 is 15 amino acids long. Germline values: CDR1 MNHNS, CDR2 SASEGT. Trimming pared 0 bases from V and 4 bases from J, leaving 12 bases between.

The chain couples TRBV4-1 to TRBJ2-5; D ambiguous. CDR3 size: 14 residues. Between the trimmed V and J ends, which lost 1 base and 3 bases, there was a span of 9 bases. Germline CDR1 MGHRA, CDR2 YSYEKL. This CDR3 reads CASSQGVTKETQYF. The DNA for the CDR3 is TGCGCCAGCAGCCAAGGGGTTACTAAAGAGACCCAGTACTTC.

The chain combines TRBV5-4 with TRBJ1-2, with D perhaps TRBD1 (5 bases). Germline V gene lookup returns CDR1 SGHNT and CDR2 YYREEE (reference sequence). Trimming took 0 bases from V and 6 from J, leaving 15 bases between them. The CDR3 contains 15 residues. CDR3 bases: TGTGCCAGCAGCTTGGCAGGGAGGGAGGAGAATGGCTACACCTTC. Amino acids: CASSLAGREENGYTF.

This chain joins TRBV3-1 (or the pseudogene TRBV3-2) and TRBJ2-3; 7 bases are a match to TRBD2. The CDR3 totals 15 residues. Germline CDR1 and CDR2: LGHDT and YNNKEL (reference sequence). Losses at the gene ends were 4 bases for V and 4 bases for J; bases not matched to a gene: 8. The CDR3 DNA follows: TGTGCCAGCAGCCGTGGTGGGGGGGTTGCAGATACGCAGTATTTT. Translation gives CASSRGGGVADTQYF.

The chain couples TRBV27 to TRBJ1-2; 8 bases fit TRBD1. This CDR3 has 13 residues. Germline assignment: CDR1 MNHEY and CDR2 SMNVEV (reference sequence). Trimming at V came to 6 bases and at J to 6 bases, leaving 6 bases not matched to a gene. Here the CDR3 DNA reads TGTGCCAGCAGAACAGGGGGGACTGATGGCTACACCTTC. Translation: CASRTGGTDGYTF.

V is TRBV5-1 and J is TRBJ1-1, with unresolved D. The CDR3 runs 14 residues. With 0 bases removed from V and 6 bases from J, the gap between germline ends came to 12 bases. CDR1 and CDR2 (germline): SGHRS, YFSETQ. In DNA form, the CDR3 reads TGCGCCAGCAGCTTGGATATCTTATGGGCTGAAGCTTTCTTT. This encodes CASSLDILWAEAFF.

V and J are TRBV10-3 and TRBJ2-7, with TRBD2 as a possible D gene (5 bases). Germline V CDR1 and CDR2: ENHRY, SYGVKD. With 0 bases removed from V and 7 bases from J, the gap between germline ends came to 10 bases. The CDR3 has 13 residues. CDR3 sequence reads: CAISESRDVEQYF. Here the CDR3 DNA reads TGTGCCATCAGTGAGTCCCGGGATGTTGAGCAGTACTTC.

The chain links TRBV12-3 or TRBV12-4 to TRBJ1-2, with D possibly being TRBD1 (6 bases). Trimming removed 5 bases at V and 14 bases at J, with 15 bases between. CDR3 length: 11 amino acids. The CDR3 DNA is TGTGCCAGCAGTGCACAGGGAGGTCAGACCTTC. Protein product: CASSAQGGQTF.

The chain links TRBV7-6 to TRBJ2-1; 7 bases are shared with TRBD2. The germline gives CDR1 SGHVS, CDR2 FNYEAQ. CDR3 length: 15 amino acids. The ends lost 5 bases at V and 3 bases at J; junction bases unmatched: 7. CDR3 DNA sequence: TGTGCCAGCAGCCGGAGTGGGGGGGACTACAATGAGCAGTTCTTC. This sequence encodes CASSRSGGDYNEQFF.

The chain combines TRBV20-1 with TRBJ1-2; no clear D. There are 11 residues in the CDR3. Deletions cut 4 bases from V and 7 bases from J, with 10 bases between. Germline loops: CDR1 DFQATT, CDR2 SNEGSKA (reference sequence). CDR3 nucleotide sequence: TGCAGTGCTAAACAGCCTCCTGGCTACACCTTC. Its protein is CSAKQPPGYTF.

The J gene is TRBJ1-2, the V gene TRBV6-5; D is unclear. Trimming took 6 bases from V and 0 from J, leaving 11 bases between them. The CDR3 consists of 14 residues. Germline CDR1 is MNHEY and CDR2 is SVGAGI. For the CDR3, the DNA is TGTGCCAGCAGGCCCGGTCCCGCTAACTATGGCTACACCTTC. The encoded protein is CASRPGPANYGYTF.

This clone was seen a few times. The chain couples TRBV18 to TRBJ2-7; the D is unclear. The CDR3 consists of 15 residues. CDR1 and CDR2 (germline): KGHSH, LQKENI. The ends were cut back, 0 bases at V and 6 bases at J, with 15 bases in the middle. The CDR3 bases are TGTGCCAGCTCACCACCAGGAACGCCAAGGATCGAGCAGTACTTC. Amino acids: CASSPPGTPRIEQYF.

The chain has TRBV10-3 and TRBJ1-6; a weak D match, TRBD1 (5 bases). V lost 6 bases and J lost 7, with 28 bases in between. This CDR3 contains 19 residues. CDR1 and CDR2 (germline): ENHRY, SYGVKD. The CDR3 DNA reads TGTGCCATCAGGCAAGCGGGGACCGCATTGGGGAACCTCAATTCACCCCTCCACTTT. Protein product: CAIRQAGTALGNLNSPLHF.

In its sample, this clone was seen once. This chain links TRBV18 with TRBJ2-5; the D gene could be TRBD1 or TRBD2 (6 bases each). The CDR3 loop spans 15 amino acids. Germline values: CDR1 KGHSH, CDR2 LQKENI. Trimming took 3 bases from V and 1 from J, leaving 12 bases between them. Here the CDR3 reads CASSPPGAAQETQYF. CDR3 in DNA: TGTGCCAGCTCACCCCCGGGGGCGGCCCAAGAGACCCAGTACTTC.

The rearrangement joins TRBV7-3 to TRBJ1-3, with D perhaps TRBD1 (6 bases). This CDR3 is 16 amino acids long. V lost 5 bases and J 3 bases, leaving 17 bases between the germline ends. CDR1 SGHTA and CDR2 FQGTGA come from the germline V gene. CDR3 sequence reads: CASSPVGGQGGNTIYF. In DNA form, the CDR3 reads TGTGCCAGCAGCCCCGTCGGGGGGCAAGGTGGAAACACCATATATTTT.